This T cell receptor beta chain was identified in a study of T cell changes during pregnancy in multiple sclerosis. Method: immunoSEQ multiplex PCR; TCRdb's copy keeps in-frame clones and lacks some. The table has tens of thousands of clones, approximately 92% seen once. CDR1 and CDR2 (germline): LGHNA, YSLEER. Deletions cut 0 bases from V and 3 bases from J, with 14 bases between. This CDR3 has 17 amino acids. The chain joins TRBV4-3 to TRBJ1-4; tentatively, D is TRBD1 (5 bases). The receptor was derived from a female donor with multiple sclerosis, enrolled in a pregnancy study. The specimen comprised CD4+ T cells from peripheral blood mononuclear cells, sampled in the third trimester of pregnancy. Here the CDR3 DNA reads TGCGCCAGCAGCCAAGATCGGAGGGGCGTGGCTAATGAAAAACTGTTTTTT. As protein: CASSQDRRGVANEKLFF.